Listed below are T cell receptor beta chains from one sample, sequenced in a study of control samples from healthy donors and cancer patients. The protocol was immunoSEQ multiplex PCR, while the TCRdb copy is restricted to in-frame clones and leaves out a portion. The data contain roughly 130,000 clones, approximately 94% of them singletons. The source material was PBMCs. Receptor source: a middle-aged man with head and neck cancer. CDR3s include the opening cysteine and the closing phenylalanine or tryptophan. A D gene is named only where the DNA matches it firmly. Clone size is shown for a subset of rows, as once, few, many or a class of expanded clone.

abundance | j_gene | d_gene | v_gene | CDR3aa | CDR3nt
. | TRBJ1-2 | . | TRBV28 | CASSVRVVGYTF | TGTGCCAGCAGTGTCAGGGTGGTTGGCTACACCTTC
. | TRBJ1-2 | . | TRBV12-3/TRBV12-4 | CASSLAGIGYTF | TGTGCCAGCAGTTTGGCAGGGATCGGCTACACCTTC
. | TRBJ1-2 | TRBD1 | TRBV11-2 | CASSSHTGGGYTF | TGTGCCAGCAGCTCCCATACAGGGGGAGGCTACACCTTC
. | TRBJ2-3 | TRBD1 | TRBV5-1 | CASSLVRTGADTQYF | TGCGCCAGCAGCTTGGTGAGGACAGGGGCAGATACGCAGTATTTT
few | TRBJ1-5 | . | TRBV7-9 | CASSYSPETHGNQPQHF | TGTGCCAGCAGCTATTCTCCGGAGACCCATGGCAATCAGCCCCAGCATTTT
once | TRBJ1-2 | . | TRBV18 | CASSSTGDTYGYTF | TGTGCCAGCTCATCAACTGGGGACACCTATGGCTACACCTTC
few | TRBJ2-3 | . | TRBV7-9 | CASLPGSDTQYF | TGTGCCAGCTTACCAGGGTCAGATACGCAGTATTTT
. | TRBJ1-4 | . | TRBV7-9 | CASSLVAGASPFF | TGTGCCAGCAGCTTAGTGGCAGGCGCATCACCGTTTTTT
few | TRBJ2-4 | . | TRBV30 | CAWSVRGGADKNIQYF | TGTGCCTGGAGTGTACGAGGGGGGGCTGACAAAAACATTCAGTACTTC
. | TRBJ1-3 | TRBD1 | TRBV15 | CATSRLLTGASGNTIYF | TGTGCCACCAGCAGATTATTAACAGGGGCCTCTGGAAACACCATATATTTT
. | TRBJ1-5 | . | TRBV10-3 | CAISDPAYSNQPQHF | TGTGCCATCAGTGACCCCGCATATAGCAATCAGCCCCAGCATTTT
. | TRBJ1-5 | . | TRBV30 | CAWSVGGNQPQHF | TGTGCCTGGAGTGTAGGCGGCAATCAGCCCCAGCATTTT
. | TRBJ2-7 | TRBD2 | TRBV7-2 | CASSYRTGGSGEQYF | TGTGCCAGCAGTTATAGGACCGGGGGGTCGGGGGAGCAGTACTTC
. | TRBJ1-6 | . | TRBV7-9 | CASSFSGAGYNSPLHF | TGTGCCAGCAGCTTTTCCGGGGCTGGCTATAATTCACCCCTCCACTTT
few | TRBJ2-2 | TRBD2 | TRBV5-4 | CASSLERGAGELFF | TGTGCCAGCAGCTTGGAGCGGGGGGCCGGGGAGCTGTTTTTT
. | TRBJ2-1 | TRBD1 | TRBV6-2/TRBV6-3 | CASSSPSRGSSYNEQFF | TGTGCCAGCAGTTCTCCGAGCAGGGGGAGCTCCTACAATGAGCAGTTCTTC
. | TRBJ1-4 | . | TRBV4-2 | CASRTTLENEKLFF | TGTGCCAGCAGGACGACCCTAGAAAATGAAAAACTGTTTTTT
. | TRBJ2-2 | . | TRBV13 | CASSYKGWGASTGELFF | TGTGCCAGCAGCTACAAGGGGTGGGGGGCCAGCACCGGGGAGCTGTTTTTT
. | TRBJ2-7 | . | TRBV3-1/TRBV3-2 | CASSQVNEQYF | TGTGCCAGCAGCCAAGTAAACGAGCAGTACTTC
. | TRBJ1-1 | . | TRBV7-2 | CASSLWTANTEAFF | TGTGCCAGCAGCCTCTGGACAGCCAACACTGAAGCTTTCTTT
. | TRBJ1-5 | . | TRBV23-1 | CASSQPGLQGLYSNQPQHF | TGCGCCAGCAGTCAACCCGGACTCCAAGGGTTATATAGCAATCAGCCCCAGCATTTT
. | TRBJ2-3 | TRBD2 | TRBV4-1 | CASSQDWGGWGRATDTQYF | TGCGCCAGCAGCCAAGACTGGGGGGGTTGGGGCAGGGCCACAGATACGCAGTATTTT
. | TRBJ2-7 | . | TRBV7-2 | CASSLRGQGSYEQYF | TGTGCCAGCAGCTTACGGGGCCAGGGCTCCTACGAGCAGTACTTC
. | TRBJ2-1 | . | TRBV4-3 | CASSQSSVSSYNEQFF | TGCGCCAGCAGCCAGAGCAGCGTCAGCTCCTACAATGAGCAGTTCTTC
. | TRBJ1-1 | . | TRBV15 | CATSNLWVNTEAFF | TGTGCCACCAGCAATCTCTGGGTGAACACTGAAGCTTTCTTT